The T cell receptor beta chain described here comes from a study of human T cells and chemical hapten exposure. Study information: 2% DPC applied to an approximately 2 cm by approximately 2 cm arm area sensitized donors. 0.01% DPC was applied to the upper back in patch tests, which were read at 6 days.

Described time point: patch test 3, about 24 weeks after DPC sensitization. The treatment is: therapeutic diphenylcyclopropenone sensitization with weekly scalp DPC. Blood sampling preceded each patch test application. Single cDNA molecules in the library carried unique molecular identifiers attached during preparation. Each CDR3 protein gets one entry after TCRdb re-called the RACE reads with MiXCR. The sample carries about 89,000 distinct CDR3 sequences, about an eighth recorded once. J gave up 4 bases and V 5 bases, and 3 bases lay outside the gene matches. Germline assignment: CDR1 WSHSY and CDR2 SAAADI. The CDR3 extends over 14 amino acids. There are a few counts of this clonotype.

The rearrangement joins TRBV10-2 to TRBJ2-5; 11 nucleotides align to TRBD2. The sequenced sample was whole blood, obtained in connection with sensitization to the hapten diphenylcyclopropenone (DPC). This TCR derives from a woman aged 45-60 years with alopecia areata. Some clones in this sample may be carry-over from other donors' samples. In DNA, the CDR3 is TGCGCCAGCAGTAAACTAGCGGGAGTAGAGACCCAGTACTTC. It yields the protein CASSKLAGVETQYF.